Listed below are T cell receptor beta chains from one sample, sequenced in a study of control samples from healthy donors and cancer patients. Profiled with immunoSEQ multiplex PCR; TCRdb holds only in-frame clones, not every one. The profile shows 250,000 to 300,000 clones, around 80% of them singletons. The sample was PBMCs. Receptor source: a woman aged 60-75 years with lung cancer. The CDR3 runs from the conserved cysteine through the conserved F or W. D genes are given only for firm matches. A row's size may be missing; if present it is once, few, many or a size class.

J gene: TRBJ1-1
clone size: NA
V gene: TRBV2
D gene: TRBD1
CDR3 DNA: TGTGCCAGCAGTTCGGACAGGGTGGTACAAAATACTGAAGCTTTCTTT
CDR3 protein: CASSSDRVVQNTEAFF

J gene: TRBJ2-7
clone size: NA
V gene: TRBV5-1
D gene: NA
CDR3 DNA: TGCGCCAGCAGCTTGGACGTCCCCTACGAGCAGTACTTC
CDR3 protein: CASSLDVPYEQYF

J gene: TRBJ2-2
clone size: NA
V gene: TRBV28
D gene: NA
CDR3 DNA: TGTGCCAGCAGTCCTTATCGCGGGAAAAAGGATGGCGGGGAGCTGTTTTTT
CDR3 protein: CASSPYRGKKDGGELFF

J gene: TRBJ2-3
clone size: NA
V gene: TRBV6-5
D gene: NA
CDR3 DNA: TGTGCCAGCACCTCGGACAACACAGATACGCAGTATTTT
CDR3 protein: CASTSDNTDTQYF

J gene: TRBJ1-2
clone size: NA
V gene: TRBV11-2
D gene: NA
CDR3 DNA: TGTGCCAGCAGCTTGCAGGGGCTGCAATATGGCTACACCTTC
CDR3 protein: CASSLQGLQYGYTF

J gene: TRBJ2-1
clone size: few
V gene: TRBV10-2
D gene: NA
CDR3 DNA: TGCGCCAGCAGTGCTGCCGGGGGATACAATGAGCAGTTCTTC
CDR3 protein: CASSAAGGYNEQFF

J gene: TRBJ2-2
clone size: NA
V gene: TRBV6-6
D gene: NA
CDR3 DNA: TGTGCCAGCAGCCGAATGGAGGGATCGAGGAACACCGGGGAGCTGTTTTTT
CDR3 protein: CASSRMEGSRNTGELFF

J gene: TRBJ2-5
clone size: NA
V gene: TRBV27
D gene: NA
CDR3 DNA: TGTGCCAGCAGTCCCTCAACCGTGGCGACCCAGTACTTC
CDR3 protein: CASSPSTVATQYF

J gene: TRBJ2-2
clone size: NA
V gene: TRBV25-1
D gene: NA
CDR3 DNA: TGTGCCAGCAGTGGCCAAGGAACCGGGGAGCTGTTTTTT
CDR3 protein: CASSGQGTGELFF

J gene: TRBJ2-4
clone size: NA
V gene: TRBV10-3
D gene: TRBD2
CDR3 DNA: TGTGCCATCAGTGAGTCAGGACTAGCGGGGGGAAACATTCAGTACTTC
CDR3 protein: CAISESGLAGGNIQYF

J gene: TRBJ1-3
clone size: NA
V gene: TRBV6-6
D gene: NA
CDR3 DNA: TGTGCCAGCAGTCCTACCGCGGACACTGGAAACACCATATATTTT
CDR3 protein: CASSPTADTGNTIYF

J gene: TRBJ1-2
clone size: NA
V gene: TRBV7-9
D gene: NA
CDR3 DNA: TGTGCCAGCAGCTTAGTGGGCGGAAAATATGGCTACACCTTC
CDR3 protein: CASSLVGGKYGYTF

J gene: TRBJ2-5
clone size: NA
V gene: TRBV10-3
D gene: TRBD2
CDR3 DNA: TGTGCCATCAGTGCGGGCGGGGGGGCCGAGAGGGCCCAGTACTTC
CDR3 protein: CAISAGGGAERAQYF

J gene: TRBJ1-1
clone size: NA
V gene: TRBV10-3
D gene: NA
CDR3 DNA: TGTGCCATCAGTGAGTCGGGGGTAGGGGAAGCTTTCTTT
CDR3 protein: CAISESGVGEAFF

J gene: TRBJ1-1
clone size: NA
V gene: TRBV29-1
D gene: TRBD1
CDR3 DNA: TGCAGCGCCATCGGACAGGGAAGGACTGAAGCTTTCTTT
CDR3 protein: CSAIGQGRTEAFF

J gene: TRBJ2-7
clone size: NA
V gene: TRBV28
D gene: TRBD1
CDR3 DNA: TGTGCCAGCAGTCGTCTCCCGGGACAGAAGCTAAAGGTCTCCTACGAGCAGTACTTC
CDR3 protein: CASSRLPGQKLKVSYEQYF

J gene: TRBJ1-2
clone size: NA
V gene: TRBV14
D gene: TRBD1
CDR3 DNA: TGTGCCAGCAGCCCGGGACAGTGGAGCTACACCTTC
CDR3 protein: CASSPGQWSYTF

J gene: TRBJ1-4
clone size: NA
V gene: TRBV2
D gene: NA
CDR3 DNA: TGTGCCAGCAGGACCGGGGAAGAAAAACTGTTTTTT
CDR3 protein: CASRTGEEKLFF

J gene: TRBJ1-1
clone size: NA
V gene: TRBV11-1
D gene: TRBD1
CDR3 DNA: TGTGCCAGCAGCCCAGGGACAGGGCTGAACACTGAAGCTTTCTTT
CDR3 protein: CASSPGTGLNTEAFF

J gene: TRBJ2-7
clone size: NA
V gene: TRBV19
D gene: TRBD1
CDR3 DNA: TGTGCCAGTAGTCCGGGACAGGGGTTTAGCGAGCAGTACTTC
CDR3 protein: CASSPGQGFSEQYF

J gene: TRBJ1-2
clone size: NA
V gene: TRBV5-1
D gene: NA
CDR3 DNA: TGCGCCAGTAAGCTTGGTGACAGCACGGGGGGCTACACCTTC
CDR3 protein: CASKLGDSTGGYTF

J gene: TRBJ2-3
clone size: few
V gene: TRBV11-2
D gene: NA
CDR3 DNA: TGTGCCAGCAGCCCCCCATGGACACGGAAGACAGATACGCAGTATTTT
CDR3 protein: CASSPPWTRKTDTQYF

J gene: TRBJ2-7
clone size: NA
V gene: TRBV5-4
D gene: NA
CDR3 DNA: TGTGCCAGCAGCGCCCAACAGGGAGGGTACGCCTACGAGCAGTACTTC
CDR3 protein: CASSAQQGGYAYEQYF

J gene: TRBJ1-2
clone size: few
V gene: TRBV28
D gene: TRBD1
CDR3 DNA: TGTGCCAGCAGTTTATATCGAGGGGGCGTCGTCTATGGCTACACCTTC
CDR3 protein: CASSLYRGGVVYGYTF

J gene: TRBJ1-2
clone size: many
V gene: TRBV2
D gene: NA
CDR3 DNA: TGTGCCAGCAGTGAAAATGCGATCACGGGCTATGGCTACACCTTC
CDR3 protein: CASSENAITGYGYTF

J gene: TRBJ2-2
clone size: once
V gene: TRBV6-4
D gene: NA
CDR3 DNA: TGTGCCAGCAGAGGCCAGGGAAGCACCGGGGAGCTGTTTTTT
CDR3 protein: CASRGQGSTGELFF

J gene: TRBJ2-1
clone size: few
V gene: TRBV9
D gene: NA
CDR3 DNA: TGTGCCAGCAGCGTATACAGGACAGCAGACAATGAGCAGTTCTTC
CDR3 protein: CASSVYRTADNEQFF

J gene: TRBJ1-2
clone size: many
V gene: TRBV5-6
D gene: NA
CDR3 DNA: TGTGCCAGCAGTGCAGGAATAAGCTACACCTTC
CDR3 protein: CASSAGISYTF

J gene: TRBJ2-2
clone size: NA
V gene: TRBV2
D gene: TRBD2
CDR3 DNA: TGTGCCAGCAGAGCGGGGGAGGGCACCGGGGAGCTGTTTTTT
CDR3 protein: CASRAGEGTGELFF

J gene: TRBJ1-1
clone size: NA
V gene: TRBV7-2
D gene: TRBD1
CDR3 DNA: TGTGCCAGCAGCTGGACAGGGACTGAAGCTTTCTTT
CDR3 protein: CASSWTGTEAFF

J gene: TRBJ2-1
clone size: few
V gene: TRBV28
D gene: TRBD2
CDR3 DNA: TGTGCCAGCAGTGACGTCCGGCTAGCGGGAGTGAATGAGCAGTTCTTC
CDR3 protein: CASSDVRLAGVNEQFF

J gene: TRBJ2-6
clone size: NA
V gene: TRBV5-1
D gene: NA
CDR3 DNA: TGCGCCAGCAGCTTGGCCCCACACTCTGGGGCCAACGTCCTGACTTTC
CDR3 protein: CASSLAPHSGANVLTF